Below, 17 T cell receptor beta chains from the same sample are listed, as sequenced in a study of blood T cell repertoires in COVID-19 (dated by TCRdb to about 2020). Libraries were constructed by the immunoSEQ multiplex PCR assay. This immuneACCESS table, as held by TCRdb, lists in-frame sequences with V and J called but not all clones. Of the missing ones, under half trace to an unresolved V gene in checked studies; the others have no known cause. The sample table lists approximately 260,000 clones, about 93% of them with a count of one. The ten largest clones capture 1.5% to 2% of the sample. Sequenced sample: PBMCs or T cells enriched from blood (not recorded which). All receptors derive from a woman aged 18-30 years who had recovered from COVID-19.

CDR3 sequence: CASSSRGRNTGELFF. The CDR3 DNA reads TGTGCCAGCAGCTCCAGGGGGCGGAACACCGGGGAGCTGTTTTTT. J is TRBJ2-2 and V is TRBV11-3; 8 nucleotides agree with TRBD1. The junction had 2 bases not matched to a gene; V was cut back by 4 bases and J by 1 base. The length of the CDR3 is 15 residues. Germline V gives CDR1 SGHNT, CDR2 YENEEA.

This chain joins TRBV28 and TRBJ1-2; D is undetermined. This CDR3 contains 16 residues. V was shortened by 2 bases and J by 4 bases, with 17 bases between the two germline ends. From germline, CDR1 is MDHEN and CDR2 SYDVKM. The CDR3 spells CASSLSGQWAPYGYTF. The CDR3 DNA reads TGTGCCAGCAGTTTAAGTGGGCAGTGGGCTCCCTATGGCTACACCTTC.

The chain links TRBV3-1 (or the pseudogene TRBV3-2) to TRBJ1-2; 7 bases are a match to TRBD1. The CDR3 runs 14 residues. Germline CDR1 and CDR2: LGHDT and YNNKEL (reference sequence). Trimming cost V 2 bases and J 8 bases; bases outside gene matches: 8. The CDR3: CASSQSDRVGGYTF. For the CDR3, the DNA is TGTGCCAGCAGCCAAAGCGACAGGGTGGGAGGCTACACCTTC.

J is TRBJ1-2 and V is TRBV28, with D perhaps TRBD1 (6 bases). Trimming removed 3 bases at V and 3 bases at J, with 17 bases between. This CDR3 is 16 amino acids long. CDR1 is MDHEN, CDR2 SYDVKM, per germline. CDR3 in DNA: TGTGCCAGCAGTTTGCGGATCAAACAGGGCCACTATGGCTACACCTTC. Translated: CASSLRIKQGHYGYTF.

Turning to this clone: The junction departs from germline at one end; a sequencing error may be responsible. The rearrangement uses TRBV7-7 and TRBJ2-1, with D perhaps TRBD1 (6 bases). In germline, CDR1 is SSHAT, CDR2 FNYEAQ (reference sequence). The CDR3 sequence is 13 residues long. CDR3 nucleotides: TGTGCTAGCAGCTTAGGGGACATCGGTGAGCAGTTCTTC. Protein: CASSLGDIGEQFF.

The CDR3 DNA follows: TGTGCCAGCAGAGTAGGACAAGGGGTCCAGCCCCAGCATTTT. Its translation is CASRVGQGVQPQHF. The chain recombines TRBV6-5 with TRBJ1-5; the D gene is possibly TRBD1 (5 bases). The CDR3 is made up of 14 amino acids. Trimming removed 6 bases from V and 7 bases from J, with 16 bases in between. Germline CDR1 MNHEY, CDR2 SVGAGI.

The chain has TRBV7-8 and TRBJ2-5, with 13 bases lining up with TRBD2. Germline V CDR1 and CDR2: SGHVS, FQNEAQ. This CDR3 contains 18 residues. Trimming removed 5 bases from V and 0 bases from J; junction bases left unmatched: 9. CDR3 amino acids: CASSRGLAGISNQETQYF. DNA of the CDR3: TGTGCCAGCAGCAGGGGACTAGCGGGAATATCAAACCAAGAGACCCAGTACTTC.

This clone was recorded a few times. V is TRBV7-9 and J is TRBJ1-3; the D gene is possibly TRBD1 (6 bases). V shed 1 base and J shed 7 bases, with 17 bases lying between them. Germline V gene sequence: CDR1 SEHNR, CDR2 FQNEAQ (reference sequence). This CDR3 spans 16 amino acids. The CDR3 loop is CASSLGWQGKSNTIYF. CDR3 nucleotides: TGTGCCAGCAGCTTAGGGTGGCAGGGGAAGAGTAACACCATATATTTT.

J is TRBJ1-4 and V is TRBV7-9; tentative D call: TRBD1 (6 bases). The CDR3 sequence is 14 residues long. Trimming took off 4 bases at V and 7 bases at J, with 13 bases between the two ends. Germline assignment: CDR1 SEHNR and CDR2 FQNEAQ (reference sequence). The CDR3 protein is CASSSQGGGEKLFF. The CDR3 region has the DNA TGTGCCAGCAGCTCACAGGGCGGGGGTGAAAAACTGTTTTTT.

The V gene is TRBV11-2, the J gene TRBJ2-5; TRBD2 agrees at 13 bases. The CDR3 contains 15 residues. V lost 2 bases, J lost 5 bases, and 2 bases stayed unmatched. The V gene's germline CDR1 is SGHAT and CDR2 FQNNGV. The CDR3 here is CASSLTTSGRETQYF. The CDR3 DNA reads as TGTGCCAGCAGCTTAACGACTAGCGGGAGGGAGACCCAGTACTTC.

The chain uses TRBV4-1 and TRBJ1-1; 8 bases align to TRBD1. The CDR3 length is 16 residues. Germline values: CDR1 MGHRA, CDR2 YSYEKL. Germline trimming cut 4 bases from V and 0 bases from J; bases unmatched to any gene: 7. CDR3 amino acids: CASSLGTGNMNTEAFF. DNA of the CDR3: TGCGCCAGCAGCCTAGGGACAGGCAACATGAACACTGAAGCTTTCTTT.

The CDR3 region has the DNA TGTGCCAGCAAACGACAGGGCCTTAGCAATCAGCCCCAGCATTTT. Its protein is CASKRQGLSNQPQHF. The chain couples TRBV6-5 to TRBJ1-5; 7 nucleotides line up with TRBD1. The CDR3 totals 15 residues. With V trimmed by 7 bases and J by 0 bases, 6 bases remained unmatched. Germline-derived CDR1 and CDR2 are MNHEY and SVGAGI.

The J gene is TRBJ2-5, the V gene TRBV7-2; a possible D gene is TRBD1 (5 bases). Germline CDR1 reads SGHTA; CDR2 reads FQGNSA. CDR3 length equals 13 residues. Trimming removed 5 bases from V and 6 bases from J, with 13 bases in between. DNA for the CDR3: TGTGCCAGCAGCACTGGACACACGAAGACCCAGTACTTC. Translation gives CASSTGHTKTQYF.

The chain employs TRBV5-1 and TRBJ2-3; TRBD2 matches 7 bases. The CDR3 sequence is 17 residues long. The ends lost 0 bases at V and 5 bases at J; junction bases unmatched: 12. CDR1 and CDR2 (germline): SGHRS, YFSETQ. Written as DNA, the CDR3 is TGCGCCAGCAGCTTGGCGTCGGTGGGGGAGGGCCTAGATACGCAGTATTTT. Encoded protein: CASSLASVGEGLDTQYF.

The V call is TRBV5-1, the J call TRBJ2-5; TRBD1 agrees at 8 bases. The CDR3 totals 15 residues. V lost 0 bases to trimming and J lost 6 bases; unmatched junction nucleotides: 7. Germline CDR1 is SGHRS and CDR2 is YFSETQ. CDR3 sequence: CASSLAIQGAKTQYF. CDR3 in DNA: TGCGCCAGCAGCTTGGCCATTCAGGGGGCTAAGACCCAGTACTTC.

The chain joins TRBV28 to TRBJ1-4; 7 bases fit TRBD1. The V and J ends lost 5 bases and 3 bases, in that order; junction bases with no gene match: 3. CDR1 is MDHEN, CDR2 SYDVKM, per germline. CDR3 size: 14 residues. The CDR3, as DNA: TGTGCCAGCAGTGGACAGGAATCTAATGAAAAACTGTTTTTT. It codes for CASSGQESNEKLFF. Complete variable domain (other parts from reference TRBV28 and TRBJ1-4): DVKVTQSSRYLVKRTGEKVFLECVQDMDHENMFWYRQDPGLGLRLIYFSYDVKMKEKGDIPEGYSVSREKKERFSLILESASTNQTSMYLCASSGQESNEKLFFGSGTQLSVL.

V gene TRBV28 combines with J gene TRBJ2-7; TRBD1 matches at 11 bases. This CDR3 comprises 14 residues. The germline V gene has CDR1 MDHEN and CDR2 SYDVKM. The junction had 4 bases not matched to a gene; V was cut back by 3 bases and J by 6 bases. The CDR3 protein is CASSLGTGGIEQYF. CDR3 bases: TGTGCCAGCAGTTTGGGGACAGGGGGAATCGAGCAGTACTTC.